This entry describes one T cell receptor (beta chain). This clonotype was counted at least ten times. What this receptor recognizes is not known. Nothing much larger sits one base from this clone, and base qualities are not available. The library was prepared using 5' RACE. The instrument given in TCRdb is Illumina HiSeq 2500. A second PCR of roughly 6 to 11 cycles was run with a J-beta primer mix and a sample-barcoded 5' primer. Each TCR beta cDNA molecule received a unique molecular identifier from a template-switch 5' adaptor carrying 12 random nucleotides. Each sample yielded at least 2.5 million CDR3-containing paired-end reads. The Mint cDNA synthesis kit, primed by a TRBC-specific oligonucleotide, was used to synthesize first-strand cDNA from all RNA. Following uracil-DNA glycosylase treatment, a first 18-cycle PCR with universal primers M1SS and BC2_uni_R was performed on all cDNA. As for the authors' bioinformatics: For normalization, 1 million high-quality reads, each with a distinct molecular identifier, were randomly selected from each sample. Instead of being binned into consensus sequences, reads with shared molecular identifiers were discarded. MiTCR, with a Q25 quality threshold and the strictest error-elimination algorithm, was used for CDR3 identification, clonotype clustering and error correction. A nonparametric unseen species model using Euler transformation provided a lower-bound estimate of total TCR beta diversity. In TCRdb, the public reads were trimmed at Q25 with fastp and aligned with MiXCR, with productive beta chains retained. Entries that share a CDR3 protein sequence are merged under the most common genes and DNA. The V and J calls were determined by TCRdb, not by the authors. The sample contains 1.5 million to 2 million distinct CDR3 sequences, roughly 27% of them found a single time. Around 7.7% of the sample rests with the top ten.

The trim is 0 bases for V and 5 bases for J, with a gap of 10 bases between the germline ends. CDR1 and CDR2 (SGDLS, YYNGEE) derive from the germline V gene. The CDR3 runs 14 amino acids, cysteine and phenylalanine included. Just the 42-base CDR3 DNA is kept, in frame starting at base 1. This entry comes from a study of blood T cells in healthy people across ages (dated by TCRdb to the mid-2010s). For the study in its entirety: In model experiments, template switching captured about one uniquely barcoded TCR beta cDNA molecule for every two T cells. To avoid experimental bias, donors of different ages were distributed randomly across sequencing lanes. Four age groups were formed from the donors: young (average about 15 years), middle-aged (approximately 40), aged (roughly 58) and long-lived (more than 75). For two donors (one aged 18 to 30 and one aged 80 or older), the study analyzed two additional independent replicas of 1 million unique cDNA reads from the same blood draw. The study measured age-related changes in TCR beta repertoire diversity using deep sequencing normalized with unique cDNA molecular identifiers.

Systemically healthy Caucasian individuals from Russia, approximately 39 in total and aged 6 to 90 years, were included as donors. Approximately 9.7 milliliters of peripheral blood were drawn from each donor into EDTA-treated Vacutainer tubes. Ficoll-Paque density-gradient centrifugation was used to isolate PBMCs, with at least 7 million obtained per sample. Trizol reagent was used to extract total RNA from the PBMCs, yielding at least 6 micrograms per sample. For every donor, an aliquot of PBMCs went through flow cytometry to measure the percentages of naive CD45RAhigh/CD27high T cells. General study outcomes and caveats: The percentage of naive T cells measured by flow cytometry correlated strongly with observed TCR beta diversity. The CMV infection status of donors was not known, potentially confounding age-related changes in expanded clonotypes. Total diversity estimates from one million sequenced T cells were considered lower bounds and underestimates. Conclusive comparison of naive and antigen-experienced compartments was prevented by the profiling of bulk unsorted PBMCs. Compared with the aged group, more naive CD4+ T cells, fewer expanded clones and increased TCR diversity were shown by the long-lived group, suggesting age selection. Observed TCR beta diversity per million T cells fell roughly linearly with age, and a significant reduction was already apparent by age around 40.

The chain is made from TRBV9 and TRBJ2-3, with the identity of the D gene unclear. The specimen sequenced was blood. The sequence was collected from a woman aged 25 to 45 in good health. For the CDR3, the sequence is CASSVDKFVDTQYF. At the DNA level, the sequence is TGTGCCAGCAGCGTAGATAAGTTCGTAGATACGCAGTATTTT.